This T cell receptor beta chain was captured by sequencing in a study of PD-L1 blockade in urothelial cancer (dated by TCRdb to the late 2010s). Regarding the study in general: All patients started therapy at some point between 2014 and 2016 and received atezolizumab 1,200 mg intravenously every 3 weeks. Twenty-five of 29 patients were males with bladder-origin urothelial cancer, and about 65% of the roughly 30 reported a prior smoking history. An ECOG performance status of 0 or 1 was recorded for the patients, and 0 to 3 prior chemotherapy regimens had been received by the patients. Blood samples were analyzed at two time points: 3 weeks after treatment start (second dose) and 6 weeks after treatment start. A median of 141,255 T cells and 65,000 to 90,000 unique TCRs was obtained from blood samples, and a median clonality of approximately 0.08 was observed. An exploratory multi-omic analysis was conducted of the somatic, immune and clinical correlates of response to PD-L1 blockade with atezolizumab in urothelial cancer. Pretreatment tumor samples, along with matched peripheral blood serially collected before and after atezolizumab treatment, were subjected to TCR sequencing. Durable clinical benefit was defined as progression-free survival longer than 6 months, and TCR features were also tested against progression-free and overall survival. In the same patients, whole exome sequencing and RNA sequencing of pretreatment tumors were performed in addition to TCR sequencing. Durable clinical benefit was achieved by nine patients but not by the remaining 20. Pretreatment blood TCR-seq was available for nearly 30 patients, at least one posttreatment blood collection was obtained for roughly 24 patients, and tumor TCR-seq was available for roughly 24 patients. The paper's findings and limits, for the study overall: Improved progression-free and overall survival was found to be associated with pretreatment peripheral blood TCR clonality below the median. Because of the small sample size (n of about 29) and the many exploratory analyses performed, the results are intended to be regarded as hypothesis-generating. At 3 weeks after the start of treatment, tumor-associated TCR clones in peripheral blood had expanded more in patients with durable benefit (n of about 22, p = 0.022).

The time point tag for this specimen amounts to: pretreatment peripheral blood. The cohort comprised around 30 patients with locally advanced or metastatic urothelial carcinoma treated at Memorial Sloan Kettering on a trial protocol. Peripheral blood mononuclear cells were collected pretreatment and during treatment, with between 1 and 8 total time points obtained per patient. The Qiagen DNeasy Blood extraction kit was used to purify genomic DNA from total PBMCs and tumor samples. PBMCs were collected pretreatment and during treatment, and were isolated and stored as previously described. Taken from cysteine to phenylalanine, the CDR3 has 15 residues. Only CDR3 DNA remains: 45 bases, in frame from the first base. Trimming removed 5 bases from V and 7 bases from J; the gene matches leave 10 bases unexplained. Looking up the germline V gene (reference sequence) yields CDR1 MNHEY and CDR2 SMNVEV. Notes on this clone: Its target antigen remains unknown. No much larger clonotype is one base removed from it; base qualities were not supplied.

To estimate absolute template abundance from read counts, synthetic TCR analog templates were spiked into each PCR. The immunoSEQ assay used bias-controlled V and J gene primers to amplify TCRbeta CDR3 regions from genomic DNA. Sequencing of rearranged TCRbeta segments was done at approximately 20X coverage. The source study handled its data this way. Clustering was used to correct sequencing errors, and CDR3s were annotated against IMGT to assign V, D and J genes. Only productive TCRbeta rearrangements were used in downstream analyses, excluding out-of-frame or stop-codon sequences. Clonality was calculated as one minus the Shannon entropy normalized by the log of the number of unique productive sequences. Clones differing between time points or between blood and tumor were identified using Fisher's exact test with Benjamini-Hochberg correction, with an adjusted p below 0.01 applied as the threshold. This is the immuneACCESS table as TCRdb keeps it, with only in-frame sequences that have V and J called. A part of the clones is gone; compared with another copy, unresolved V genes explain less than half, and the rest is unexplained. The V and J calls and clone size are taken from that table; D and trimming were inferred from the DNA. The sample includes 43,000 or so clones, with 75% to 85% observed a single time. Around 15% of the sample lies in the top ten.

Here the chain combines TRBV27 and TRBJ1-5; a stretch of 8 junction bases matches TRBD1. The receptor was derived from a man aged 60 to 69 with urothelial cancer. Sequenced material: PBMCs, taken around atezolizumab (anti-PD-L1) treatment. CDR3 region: CASSPSLGTGQPQHF. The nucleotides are TGTGCCAGCAGTCCTAGCCTCGGGACAGGCCAGCCCCAGCATTTT.